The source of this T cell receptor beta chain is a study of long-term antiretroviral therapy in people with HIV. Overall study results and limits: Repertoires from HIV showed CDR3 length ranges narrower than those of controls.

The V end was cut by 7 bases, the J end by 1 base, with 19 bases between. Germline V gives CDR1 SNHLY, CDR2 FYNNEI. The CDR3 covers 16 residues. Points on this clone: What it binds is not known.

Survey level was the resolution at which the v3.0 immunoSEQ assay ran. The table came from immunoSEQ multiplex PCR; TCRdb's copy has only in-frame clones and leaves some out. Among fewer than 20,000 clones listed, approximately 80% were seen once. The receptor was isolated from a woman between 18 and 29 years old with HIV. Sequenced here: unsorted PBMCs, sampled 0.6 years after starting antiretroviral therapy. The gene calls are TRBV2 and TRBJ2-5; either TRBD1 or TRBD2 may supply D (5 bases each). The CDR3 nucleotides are TGTGCCAGCAAGCCTTTGCCCGGGACGGCCCAAGAGACCCAGTACTTC. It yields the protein CASKPLPGTAQETQYF.